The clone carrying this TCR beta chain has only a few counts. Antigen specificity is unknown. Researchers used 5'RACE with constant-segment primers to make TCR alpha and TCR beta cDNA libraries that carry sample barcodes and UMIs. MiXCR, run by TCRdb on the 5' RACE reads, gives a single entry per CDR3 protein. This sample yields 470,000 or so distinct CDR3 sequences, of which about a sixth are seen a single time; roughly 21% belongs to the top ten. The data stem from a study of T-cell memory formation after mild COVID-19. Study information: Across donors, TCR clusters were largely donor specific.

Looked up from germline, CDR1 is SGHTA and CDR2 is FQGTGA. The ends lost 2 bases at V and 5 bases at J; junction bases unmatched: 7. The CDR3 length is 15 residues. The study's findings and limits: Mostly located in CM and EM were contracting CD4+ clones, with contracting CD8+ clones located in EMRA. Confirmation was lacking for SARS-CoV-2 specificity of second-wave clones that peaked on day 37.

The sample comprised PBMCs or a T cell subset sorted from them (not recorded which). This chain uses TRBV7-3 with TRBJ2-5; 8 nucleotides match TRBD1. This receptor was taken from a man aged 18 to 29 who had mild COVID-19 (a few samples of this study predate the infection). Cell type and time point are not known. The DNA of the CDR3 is TGTGCCAGCAGCTTAGGTCCAGGGGGCATGGAGACCCAGTACTTC. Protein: CASSLGPGGMETQYF. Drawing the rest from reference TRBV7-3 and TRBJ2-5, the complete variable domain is GAGVSQTPSNKVTEKGKYVELRCDPISGHTALYWYRQSLGQGPEFLIYFQGTGAADDSGLPNDRFFAVRPEGSVSTLKIQRTERGDSAVYLCASSLGPGGMETQYFGPGTRLLVL.